Presented here are 10 T cell receptor beta chains from one specimen sequenced in a study of blood T cell repertoires in COVID-19. The data were produced by immunoSEQ multiplex PCR, yet TCRdb's version contains in-frame clones alone and is incomplete. The sample yields some 150,000 clones, around nine tenths seen once. Sequencing used peripheral blood. The receptors here all came from a woman aged 60-75 years with acute or convalescent COVID-19.

The V gene is TRBV11-2, the J gene TRBJ2-7; 7 bases line up with TRBD1. There are 13 residues in the CDR3. The V gene's germline CDR1 is SGHAT and CDR2 FQNNGV. J was trimmed by 1 base and V by 6 bases; bases with no gene match: 3. The CDR3 loop reads CASSQGVSYEQYF. CDR3 sequence (DNA): TGTGCCAGCAGTCAGGGGGTTTCCTACGAGCAGTACTTC.

The genes are TRBV11-2 and TRBJ1-2; the D gene is possibly TRBD1 (5 bases). Germline V gives CDR1 SGHAT, CDR2 FQNNGV. This CDR3 has 15 residues. Trimming took 6 bases from V and 0 from J, leaving 14 bases between them. The chain's CDR3 is CASRHSRGANYGYTF. The CDR3 bases are TGTGCCAGCAGGCACTCCCGGGGGGCTAACTATGGCTACACCTTC.

The rearrangement uses TRBV11-3 and TRBJ1-1, with 7 bases lining up with TRBD1. This CDR3 is built from 13 residues. Per the germline V gene, CDR1 is SGHNT and CDR2 is YENEEA. V shed 8 bases and J 5 bases; nucleotides not matched to a gene: 8. CDR3 sequence: CASSEQGNTEAFF. The CDR3 DNA follows: TGTGCCAGCTCCGAACAGGGGAATACTGAAGCTTTCTTT.

This chain links TRBV5-4 with TRBJ2-7; D might be TRBD1 (5 bases). The CDR3 extends over 15 amino acids. Germline CDR1 SGHNT, CDR2 YYREEE (reference sequence). Trimming removed 0 bases from V and 5 bases from J, with 15 bases in between. The chain's CDR3 is CASSLEAGMSDEQYF. CDR3 sequence (DNA): TGTGCCAGCAGCTTGGAGGCAGGGATGAGTGACGAGCAGTACTTC.

The J gene is TRBJ1-5, the V gene TRBV21-1; whether TRBD1, the table's D call, matches the DNA was not checked. TRBV21-1 is a pseudogene locus. This CDR3 has 16 residues. CDR3 sequence (DNA): TGTGCCAGCAGCTCCCCCGGGACAGGGTTCATTCAGCCCCAGCATTTT. Its protein is CASSSPGTGFIQPQHF.

The gene calls are TRBV30 and TRBJ1-2; D gene ambiguous. V lost 0 bases and J lost 6, with 8 bases in between. Germline-derived CDR1 and CDR2 are GTSNPN and SVGIG (reference sequence). The length of the CDR3 is 12 residues. The CDR3 here is CAWSVLSDGYTF. As DNA, the CDR3 is TGTGCCTGGAGTGTACTATCCGATGGCTACACCTTC.

The CDR3 DNA is TGTGCCTGGAGTGGACAGATGAACACTGAAGCTTTCTTT. As protein: CAWSGQMNTEAFF. The chain couples TRBV30 to TRBJ1-1, with D perhaps TRBD1 (5 bases). The CDR3 sequence is 13 residues long. CDR1 is GTSNPN and CDR2 is SVGIG in the germline V gene (reference sequence). Trimming stripped 1 base from V and 0 bases from J, with 6 bases between.

This clone was seen only a few times. The chain has TRBV7-9 and TRBJ2-3; 13 bases line up with TRBD2. CDR1 is SEHNR, CDR2 FQNEAQ, per germline (reference sequence). The V gene end was trimmed by 5 bases and the J gene end by 2 bases; junction bases not matched to a gene: 7. This CDR3 is built from 17 residues. This CDR3 is CASSRRLAGGLTDTQYF. DNA for the CDR3: TGTGCCAGCAGCCGAAGACTAGCGGGGGGACTCACAGATACGCAGTATTTT.

This clone was seen a single time. This rearrangement joins TRBV6-6 to TRBJ2-5, with D maybe TRBD1 (6 bases). V lost 1 base, J lost 3 bases, and 9 bases lay in between. Germline CDR1 and CDR2: MNHNY and SVGAGI (reference sequence). CDR3 length equals 14 residues. CDR3 loop: CASSYYPGEETQYF. The DNA for the CDR3 is TGTGCCAGCAGTTACTACCCAGGGGAAGAGACCCAGTACTTC.

The rearrangement uses TRBV7-2 and TRBJ2-7; a possible D gene is TRBD1 (5 bases). Trimming shortened V by 1 base and J by 5 bases, and 12 bases separated the two germline ends. Per germline, CDR1 SGHTA and CDR2 FQGNSA. The CDR3 loop spans 14 amino acids. CDR3 sequence reads: CASSLVRGLNEQYF. CDR3 coding DNA: TGTGCCAGCAGCTTAGTAAGGGGTTTGAACGAGCAGTACTTC.